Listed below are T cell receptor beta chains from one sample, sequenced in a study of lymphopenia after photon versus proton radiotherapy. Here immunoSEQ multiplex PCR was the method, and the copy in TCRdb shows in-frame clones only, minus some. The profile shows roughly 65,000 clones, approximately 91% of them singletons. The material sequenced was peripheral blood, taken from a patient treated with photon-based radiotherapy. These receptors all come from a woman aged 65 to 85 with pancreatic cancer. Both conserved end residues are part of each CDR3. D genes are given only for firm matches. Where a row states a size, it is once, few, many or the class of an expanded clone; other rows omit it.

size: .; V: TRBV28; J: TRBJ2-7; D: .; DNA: TGTGCCAGCAGTTTCGTCGGCAGGATCCACGAGCAGTACTTC; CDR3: CASSFVGRIHEQYF
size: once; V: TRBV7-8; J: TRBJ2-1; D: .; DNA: TGTGCCAGCAGCGGGCAGGGTTCCTACAATGAGCAGTTCTTC; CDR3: CASSGQGSYNEQFF
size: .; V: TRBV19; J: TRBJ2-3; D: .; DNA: TGTGCCAGTAAAGTCGGAGGCACAGATACGCAGTATTTT; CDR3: CASKVGGTDTQYF
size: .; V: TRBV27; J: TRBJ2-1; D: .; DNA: TGTGCCAGCAGTTTAGAACCTTGGGGAGGCAATGAGCAGTTCTTC; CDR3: CASSLEPWGGNEQFF
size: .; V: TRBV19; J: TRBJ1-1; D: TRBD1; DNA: TGTGCCAGCAATAACAGACAGGGATCGGTGACTGAAGCTTTCTTT; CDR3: CASNNRQGSVTEAFF
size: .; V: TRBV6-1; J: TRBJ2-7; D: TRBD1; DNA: TGTGCCAGCAAACGGGACAGCCTGGGGAACGAGCAGTACTTC; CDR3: CASKRDSLGNEQYF
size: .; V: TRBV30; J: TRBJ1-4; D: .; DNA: TGTGCCGGTATATTGGGAAATGAAAAACTGTTTTTT; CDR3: CAGILGNEKLFF
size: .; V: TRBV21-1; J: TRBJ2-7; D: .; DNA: TGTGCCAGCAGCAAAACCCCTCGCGAGCAGTACTTC; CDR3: CASSKTPREQYF
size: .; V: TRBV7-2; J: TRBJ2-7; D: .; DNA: TGTGCCAGCAGCTTGCTCTACGAGCAGTACTTC; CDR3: CASSLLYEQYF
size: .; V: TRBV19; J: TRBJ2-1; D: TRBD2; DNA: TGTGCCAGTAGTATGACCCACGGGCGGGAGGGCCGGTACAATGAGCAGTTCTTC; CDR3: CASSMTHGREGRYNEQFF
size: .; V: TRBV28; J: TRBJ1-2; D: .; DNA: TGTGCCAGCAGTTTGGTGGAGAACTATGGCTACACCTTC; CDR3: CASSLVENYGYTF
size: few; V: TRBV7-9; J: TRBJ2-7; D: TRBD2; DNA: TGTGCCAGCAGCTTCGTGAGCGGGAGAGCCTACGAGCAGTACTTC; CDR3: CASSFVSGRAYEQYF
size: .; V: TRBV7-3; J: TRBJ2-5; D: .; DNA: TGTGCCAGCAGCCAAATGGGGGCGGAGACCCAGTACTTC; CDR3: CASSQMGAETQYF
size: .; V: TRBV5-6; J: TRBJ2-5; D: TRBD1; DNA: TGTGCCAGCAGCTTGGGACAGGGGGAGACCCAGTACTTC; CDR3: CASSLGQGETQYF
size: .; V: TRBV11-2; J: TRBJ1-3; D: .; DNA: TGTGCCAGCAGCCCCCCGGAACACGGAAACACCATATATTTT; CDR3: CASSPPEHGNTIYF
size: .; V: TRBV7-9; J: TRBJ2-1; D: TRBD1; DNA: TGTGCCAGCAGCCCCCAGGACAGGGTCTACAATGAGCAGTTCTTC; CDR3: CASSPQDRVYNEQFF
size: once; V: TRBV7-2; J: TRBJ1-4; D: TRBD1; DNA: TGTGCCAGCAGCCCCGACCGGGACAGGGGAGAAAAACTGTTTTTT; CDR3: CASSPDRDRGEKLFF
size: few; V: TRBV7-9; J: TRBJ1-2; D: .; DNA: TGTGCCCAGACGGCGAACTATGGCTACACCTTC; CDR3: CAQTANYGYTF
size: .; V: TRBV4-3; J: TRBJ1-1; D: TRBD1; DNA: TGCGCCAGCAGCCAAGGGCACAGGGGAGGGACTGAAGCTTTCTTT; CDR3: CASSQGHRGGTEAFF
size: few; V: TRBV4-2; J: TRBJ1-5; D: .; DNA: TGTGCCAGCAGCCAAGATGTCAGCAATCAGCCCCAGCATTTT; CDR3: CASSQDVSNQPQHF